The source of this TCR beta chain is a study of CD8 T cells in Susac syndrome. Notes on the study in general: Acknowledgment was made by the study that its TCR sequencing and HLA analysis involved a relatively small number of individuals.

cDNA came from around 0.54 to 1 ug RNA primed by random hexamers. The TCR beta CDR3 was amplified by immunoSEQ multiplex PCR across 54 Vbeta, 13 Jbeta. A single record per CDR3 protein comes from TCRdb applying MiXCR to the immunoSEQ multiplex PCR reads. The table records roughly 180,000 distinct CDR3 sequences, about 95% of them present only once. The sequenced target, TCR beta, came from blood CD8+ and CD4+ T cells. Negative isolation yielded CD4+ and CD8+ T cells, and FACS enriched TEMRA cells. Regarding this clonotype: Its antigen is undetermined.

The CDR3 spans 13 residues. Germline V gene data show CDR1 as MNHEY and CDR2 as SVGAGI. Trimming took 8 bases from V and 8 from J, leaving 16 bases between them. Material for sequencing was CD4+ T cells from PBMCs. This chain uses TRBV6-5 with TRBJ2-1, with D unresolved. The TCR was taken from a human donor in good health. DNA of the CDR3: TGTGCCAGCGCCGGGCTACGAGGCTATGAGCAGTTCTTC. It yields the protein CASAGLRGYEQFF.